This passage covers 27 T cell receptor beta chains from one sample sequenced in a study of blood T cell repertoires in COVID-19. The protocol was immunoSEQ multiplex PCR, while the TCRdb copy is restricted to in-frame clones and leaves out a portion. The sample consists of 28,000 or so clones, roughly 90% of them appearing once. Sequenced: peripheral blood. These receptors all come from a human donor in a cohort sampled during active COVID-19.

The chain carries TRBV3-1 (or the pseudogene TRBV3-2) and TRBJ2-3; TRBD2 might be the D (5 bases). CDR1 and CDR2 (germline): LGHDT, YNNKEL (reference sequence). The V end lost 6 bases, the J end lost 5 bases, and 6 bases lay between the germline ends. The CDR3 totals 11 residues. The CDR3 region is CASRGVDTQYF. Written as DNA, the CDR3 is TGTGCCAGCAGGGGAGTAGATACGCAGTATTTT.

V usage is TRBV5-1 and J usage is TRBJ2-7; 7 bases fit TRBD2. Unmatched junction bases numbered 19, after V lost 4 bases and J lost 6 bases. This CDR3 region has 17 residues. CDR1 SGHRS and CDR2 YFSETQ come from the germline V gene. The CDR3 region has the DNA TGCGCCAGCAGCCCACTTTACCCGAGGGAGGGCCAGGGCGAGCAGTACTTC. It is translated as CASSPLYPREGQGEQYF.

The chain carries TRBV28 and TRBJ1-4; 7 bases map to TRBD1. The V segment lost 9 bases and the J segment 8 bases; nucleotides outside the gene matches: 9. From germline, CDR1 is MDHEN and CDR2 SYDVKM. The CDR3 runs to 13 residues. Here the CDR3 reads CASRTGQPEKLFF. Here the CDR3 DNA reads TGTGCCAGTAGGACGGGACAGCCCGAAAAACTGTTTTTT.

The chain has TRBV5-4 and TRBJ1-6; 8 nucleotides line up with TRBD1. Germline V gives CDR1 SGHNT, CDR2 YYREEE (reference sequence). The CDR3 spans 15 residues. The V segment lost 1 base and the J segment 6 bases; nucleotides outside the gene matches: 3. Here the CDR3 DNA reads TGTGCCAGCAGCTTGAAGACAGGGGCTAATTCACCCCTCCACTTT. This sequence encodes CASSLKTGANSPLHF. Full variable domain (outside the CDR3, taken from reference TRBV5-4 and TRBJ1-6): ETGVTQSPTHLIKTRGQQVTLRCSSQSGHNTVSWYQQALGQGPQFIFQYYREEENGRGNFPPRFSGLQFPNYSSELNVNALELDDSALYLCASSLKTGANSPLHFGNGTRLTVT.

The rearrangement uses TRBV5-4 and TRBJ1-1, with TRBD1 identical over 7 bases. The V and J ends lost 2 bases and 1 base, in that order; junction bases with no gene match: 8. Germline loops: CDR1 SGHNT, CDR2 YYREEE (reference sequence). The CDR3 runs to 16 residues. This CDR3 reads CASSFGPTGKNTEAFF. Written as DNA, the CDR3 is TGTGCCAGCAGCTTTGGTCCGACAGGGAAGAACACTGAAGCTTTCTTT.

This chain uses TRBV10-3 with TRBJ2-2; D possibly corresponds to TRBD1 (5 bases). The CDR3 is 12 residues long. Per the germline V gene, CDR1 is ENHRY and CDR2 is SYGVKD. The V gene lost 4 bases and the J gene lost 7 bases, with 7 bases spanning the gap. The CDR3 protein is CAISVDSGELFF. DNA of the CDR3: TGTGCCATCAGTGTCGACAGCGGGGAGCTGTTTTTT.

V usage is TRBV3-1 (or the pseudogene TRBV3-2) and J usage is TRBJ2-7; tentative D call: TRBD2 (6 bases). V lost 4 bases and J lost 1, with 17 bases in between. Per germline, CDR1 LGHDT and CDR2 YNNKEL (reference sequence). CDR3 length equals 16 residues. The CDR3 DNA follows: TGTGCCAGCAGCCGGGGTGTGCAGGGAGGTTCCTACGAGCAGTACTTC. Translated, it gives CASSRGVQGGSYEQYF.

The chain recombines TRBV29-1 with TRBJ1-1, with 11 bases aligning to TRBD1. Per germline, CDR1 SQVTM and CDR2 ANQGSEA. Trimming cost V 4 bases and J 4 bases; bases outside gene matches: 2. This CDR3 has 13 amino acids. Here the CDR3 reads CSVVGTGGTEAFF. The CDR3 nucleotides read TGCAGCGTTGTAGGGACAGGGGGCACTGAAGCTTTCTTT.

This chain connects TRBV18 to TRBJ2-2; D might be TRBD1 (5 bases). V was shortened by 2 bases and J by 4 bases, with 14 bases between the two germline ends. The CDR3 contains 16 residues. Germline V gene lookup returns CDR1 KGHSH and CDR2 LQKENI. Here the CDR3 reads CASSPFRRGSTGELFF. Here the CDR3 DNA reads TGTGCCAGCTCACCATTTCGTAGGGGAAGCACCGGGGAGCTGTTTTTT.

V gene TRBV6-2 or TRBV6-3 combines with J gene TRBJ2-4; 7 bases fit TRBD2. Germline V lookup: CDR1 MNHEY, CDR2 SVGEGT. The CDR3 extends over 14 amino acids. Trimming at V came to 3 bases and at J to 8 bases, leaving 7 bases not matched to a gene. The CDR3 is CASSYSVSGDIQYF. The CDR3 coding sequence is TGTGCCAGCAGTTATTCCGTAAGCGGGGACATTCAGTACTTC.

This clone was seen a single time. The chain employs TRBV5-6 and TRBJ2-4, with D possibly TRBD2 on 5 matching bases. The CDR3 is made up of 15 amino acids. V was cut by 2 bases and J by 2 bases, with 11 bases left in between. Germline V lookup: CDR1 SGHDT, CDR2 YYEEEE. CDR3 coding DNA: TGTGCCAGCAGCTTAACCACGGACTCCAAAAACATTCAGTACTTC. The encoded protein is CASSLTTDSKNIQYF.

In DNA, the CDR3 is TGTGCCAGCAGATCGGGAATTGAGGCCCACAATGAGCAGTTCTTC. Residues: CASRSGIEAHNEQFF. The chain is built from TRBV28 and TRBJ2-1; D possibly corresponds to TRBD2 (5 bases). This CDR3 has 15 residues. Trimming pared 6 bases from V and 5 bases from J, leaving 17 bases between. CDR1 is MDHEN, CDR2 SYDVKM, per germline.

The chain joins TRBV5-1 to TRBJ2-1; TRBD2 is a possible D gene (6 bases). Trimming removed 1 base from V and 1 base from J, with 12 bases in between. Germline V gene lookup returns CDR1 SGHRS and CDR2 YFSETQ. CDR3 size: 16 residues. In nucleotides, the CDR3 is TGCGCCAGCAGCTTGATACTAGCAGGGTCCTACAATGAGCAGTTCTTC. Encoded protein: CASSLILAGSYNEQFF.

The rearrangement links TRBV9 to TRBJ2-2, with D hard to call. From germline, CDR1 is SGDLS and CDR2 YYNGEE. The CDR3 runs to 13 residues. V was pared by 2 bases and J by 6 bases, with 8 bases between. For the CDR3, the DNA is TGTGCCAGCAGCGTCCCTCCCGCCGGGGAGCTGTTTTTT. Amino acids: CASSVPPAGELFF.

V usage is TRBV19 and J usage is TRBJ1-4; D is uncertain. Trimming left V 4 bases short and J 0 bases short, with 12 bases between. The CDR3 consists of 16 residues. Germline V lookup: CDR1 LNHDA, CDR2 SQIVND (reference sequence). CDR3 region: CASSSSLIATNEKLFF. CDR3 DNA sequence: TGTGCCAGTAGTAGCTCTCTAATTGCAACTAATGAAAAACTGTTTTTT.

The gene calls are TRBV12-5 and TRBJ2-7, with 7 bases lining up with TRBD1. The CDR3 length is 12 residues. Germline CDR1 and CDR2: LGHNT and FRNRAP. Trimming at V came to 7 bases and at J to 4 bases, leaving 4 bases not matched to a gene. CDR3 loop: CASAVRGYEQYF. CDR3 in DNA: TGTGCTAGTGCCGTCAGGGGGTACGAGCAGTACTTC.

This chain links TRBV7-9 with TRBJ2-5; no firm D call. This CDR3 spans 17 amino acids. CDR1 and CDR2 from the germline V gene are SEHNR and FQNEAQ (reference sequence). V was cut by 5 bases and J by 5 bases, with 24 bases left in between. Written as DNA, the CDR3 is TGTGCCAGCAGCCCCCGTCTCGCATTTGGAGTCTCTGAGACCCAGTACTTC. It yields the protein CASSPRLAFGVSETQYF. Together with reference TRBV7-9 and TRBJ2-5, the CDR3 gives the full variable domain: DTGVSQNPRHKITKRGQNVTFRCDPISEHNRLYWYRQTLGQGPEFLTYFQNEAQLEKSRLLSDRFSAERPKGSFSTLEIQRTEQGDSAMYLCASSPRLAFGVSETQYFGPGTRLLVL.

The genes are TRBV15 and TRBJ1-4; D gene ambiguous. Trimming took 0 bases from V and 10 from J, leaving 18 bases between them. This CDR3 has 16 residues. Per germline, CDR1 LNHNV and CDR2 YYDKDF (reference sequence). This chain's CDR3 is CATSREMAAVEGKLFF. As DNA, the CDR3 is TGTGCCACCAGCAGAGAAATGGCAGCGGTGGAAGGAAAACTGTTTTTT.

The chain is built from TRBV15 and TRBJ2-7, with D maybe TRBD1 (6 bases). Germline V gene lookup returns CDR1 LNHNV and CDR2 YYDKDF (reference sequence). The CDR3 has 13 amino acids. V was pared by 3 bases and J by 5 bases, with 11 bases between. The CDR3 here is CATSRNRVHEQYF. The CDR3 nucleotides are TGTGCCACCAGCAGGAACAGGGTCCACGAGCAGTACTTC.

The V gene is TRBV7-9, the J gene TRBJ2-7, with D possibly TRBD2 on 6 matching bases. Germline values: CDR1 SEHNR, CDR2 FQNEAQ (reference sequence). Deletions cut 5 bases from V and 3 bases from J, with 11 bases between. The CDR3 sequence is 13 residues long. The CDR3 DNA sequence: TGTGCCAGCAGCCCGGGACTGGTCTACGAGCAGTACTTC. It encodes CASSPGLVYEQYF.

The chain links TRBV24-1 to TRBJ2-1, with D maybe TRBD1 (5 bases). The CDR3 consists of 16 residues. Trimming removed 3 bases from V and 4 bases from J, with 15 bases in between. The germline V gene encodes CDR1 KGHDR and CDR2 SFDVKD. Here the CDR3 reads CATSDRGASFYNEQFF. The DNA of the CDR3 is TGTGCCACCAGTGATAGGGGCGCGAGCTTTTACAATGAGCAGTTCTTC.

CDR3 loop: CASSEGAGNIQYF. DNA for the CDR3: TGTGCCAGCAGTGAAGGAGCGGGGAACATTCAGTACTTC. The J gene is TRBJ2-4, the V gene TRBV6-1, with 7 nucleotides matching TRBD2. V gave up 1 base and J gave up 7 bases; unmatched junction bases: 1. The CDR3 covers 13 residues. Germline V gives CDR1 MNHNS, CDR2 SASEGT.

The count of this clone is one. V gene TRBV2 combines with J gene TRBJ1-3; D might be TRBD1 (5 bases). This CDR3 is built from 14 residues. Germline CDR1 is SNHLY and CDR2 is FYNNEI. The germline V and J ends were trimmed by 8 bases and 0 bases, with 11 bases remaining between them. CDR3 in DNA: TGTGCCAGCGTCAGGGCAAGCTCTGGAAACACCATATATTTT. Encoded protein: CASVRASSGNTIYF.

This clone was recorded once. Written as DNA, the CDR3 is TGTGCCAGCAGTTTACAAGGGGGCTCTGAGCAGTTCTTC. Its protein product is CASSLQGGSEQFF. V usage is TRBV28 and J usage is TRBJ2-1; 7 bases fit TRBD1. Trimming took 2 bases from V and 9 from J; bases not matched to a gene: 4. Germline V gene data show CDR1 as MDHEN and CDR2 as SYDVKM. The length of the CDR3 is 13 residues.

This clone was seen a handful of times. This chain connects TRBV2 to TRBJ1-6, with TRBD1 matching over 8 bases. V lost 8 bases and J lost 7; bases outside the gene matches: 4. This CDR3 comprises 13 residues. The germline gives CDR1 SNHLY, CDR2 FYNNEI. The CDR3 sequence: CASAGQENSPLHF. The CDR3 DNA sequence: TGTGCCAGCGCGGGACAGGAGAATTCACCCCTCCACTTT. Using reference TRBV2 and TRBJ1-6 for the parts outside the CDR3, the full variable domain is EPEVTQTPSHQVTQMGQEVILRCVPISNHLYFYWYRQILGQKVEFLVSFYNNEISEKSEIFDDQFSVERPDGSNFTLKIRSTKLEDSAMYFCASAGQENSPLHFGNGTRLTVT.

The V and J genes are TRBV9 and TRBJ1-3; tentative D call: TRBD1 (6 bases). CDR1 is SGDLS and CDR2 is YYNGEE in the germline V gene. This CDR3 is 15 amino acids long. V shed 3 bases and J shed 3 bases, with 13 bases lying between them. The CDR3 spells CASSAQGFSGNTIYF. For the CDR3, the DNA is TGTGCCAGCAGCGCCCAGGGGTTCAGTGGAAACACCATATATTTT.

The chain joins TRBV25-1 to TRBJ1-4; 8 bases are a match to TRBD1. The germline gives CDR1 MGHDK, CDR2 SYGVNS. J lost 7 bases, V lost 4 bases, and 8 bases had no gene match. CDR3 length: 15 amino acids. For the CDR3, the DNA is TGTGCCAGCAGTGGGCAGGGGGCGTGGGGTGAAAAACTGTTTTTT. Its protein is CASSGQGAWGEKLFF.